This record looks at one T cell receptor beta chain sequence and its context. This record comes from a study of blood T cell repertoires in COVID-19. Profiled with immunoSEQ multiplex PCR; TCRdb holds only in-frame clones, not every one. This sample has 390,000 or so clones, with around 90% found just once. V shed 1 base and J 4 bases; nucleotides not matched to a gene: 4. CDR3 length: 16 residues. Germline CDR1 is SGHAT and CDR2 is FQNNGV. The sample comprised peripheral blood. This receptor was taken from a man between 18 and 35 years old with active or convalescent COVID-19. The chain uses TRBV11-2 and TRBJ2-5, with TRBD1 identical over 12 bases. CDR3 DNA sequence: TGTGCCAGCAGCTTAGGGGGGACAGGGGGCGGAGAGACCCAGTACTTC. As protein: CASSLGGTGGGETQYF. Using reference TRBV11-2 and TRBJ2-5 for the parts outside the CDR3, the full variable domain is EAGVAQSPRYKIIEKRQSVAFWCNPISGHATLYWYQQILGQGPKLLIQFQNNGVVDDSQLPKDRFSAERLKGVDSTLKIQPAKLEDSAVYLCASSLGGTGGGETQYFGPGTRLLVL.